These 23 T cell receptor beta chains were all obtained from the same sample, sequenced in a study of technical replicates of blood from a few donors. TCRdb's copy holds only in-frame clones and misses some; the assay was immunoSEQ multiplex PCR. The sample has tens of thousands of clones, approximately 94% seen once. The sequencing input was T cells isolated from PBMCs. The source of these receptors is a human donor in good health.

The CDR3 DNA reads as TGTGCCAGCAGCCAAGAGGGGCCGGGCAAACTGTTTTTT. This gives the protein CASSQEGPGKLFF. The gene calls are TRBV4-2 and TRBJ1-4; the D gene is possibly TRBD1 (5 bases). Per germline, CDR1 LGHNA and CDR2 YNFKEQ. The CDR3 is 13 amino acids. The V end was cut by 0 bases, the J end by 11 bases, with 10 bases between.

The rearrangement uses TRBV5-1 and TRBJ1-1; D is perhaps TRBD1 (6 bases). The CDR3 is 15 amino acids. CDR1 is SGHRS, CDR2 YFSETQ, per germline. V lost 1 base, J lost 3 bases, and 13 bases lay in between. CDR3 bases: TGCGCCAGCAGCTTGAATACAGGGTCGGACACTGAAGCTTTCTTT. The encoded protein is CASSLNTGSDTEAFF.

This chain uses TRBV4-2 with TRBJ2-3; D is ambiguous. The germline V gene has CDR1 LGHNA and CDR2 YNFKEQ. Trimming took 1 base from V and 5 from J, leaving 7 bases between them. This CDR3 has 13 amino acids. The CDR3 DNA follows: TGTGCCAGCAGCCAAGCGTCCGTAGATACGCAGTATTTT. Translated, it gives CASSQASVDTQYF.

The gene calls are TRBV4-2 and TRBJ2-2, with 7 bases that match TRBD2. V lost 0 bases and J lost 0; bases outside the gene matches: 13. The CDR3 covers 20 residues. From germline, CDR1 is LGHNA and CDR2 YNFKEQ. The CDR3: CASSQDLGLAAGTNTGELFF. As DNA, the CDR3 is TGTGCCAGCAGCCAAGATCTAGGTCTAGCGGCAGGTACGAACACCGGGGAGCTGTTTTTT.

This chain connects TRBV7-2 to TRBJ2-1, with 9 bases aligning to TRBD2. J gave up 8 bases and V 5 bases, and 10 bases lay outside the gene matches. This CDR3 is built from 15 residues. Germline assignment: CDR1 SGHTA and CDR2 FQGNSA. CDR3 DNA: TGTGCCAGCAGCCCCCTGACTAGCGGTAGTCATGAGCAGTTCTTC. This translates into CASSPLTSGSHEQFF.

The chain recombines TRBV11-2 with TRBJ2-5, with D tentatively TRBD1 (6 bases). The CDR3 extends over 14 amino acids. The V end was cut by 5 bases, the J end by 1 base, with 11 bases between. Germline V gene lookup returns CDR1 SGHAT and CDR2 FQNNGV. The CDR3 is CASSNTGPQETQYF. The CDR3 DNA follows: TGTGCCAGCAGCAACACAGGGCCCCAAGAGACCCAGTACTTC.

The chain uses TRBV11-2 and TRBJ2-5; maybe TRBD2 (6 bases). The germline V gene has CDR1 SGHAT and CDR2 FQNNGV. The CDR3 sequence is 15 residues long. Deletions cut 1 base from V and 2 bases from J, with 11 bases between. CDR3 nucleotide sequence: TGTGCCAGCAGCTTAGTGGGGGGACTTCAAGAGACCCAGTACTTC. This translates into CASSLVGGLQETQYF.

By sample fraction, this clone is medium-sized. V gene TRBV5-1 combines with J gene TRBJ1-5; D remains ambiguous. The V end was cut by 4 bases, the J end by 4 bases, with 18 bases between. Germline V gene data show CDR1 as SGHRS and CDR2 as YFSETQ. The CDR3 is made up of 16 amino acids. CDR3 nucleotide sequence: TGCGCCAGCAGCGAGGGTTCCCCGGGATTAAATCAGCCCCAGCATTTT. Translating gives CASSEGSPGLNQPQHF. Using reference TRBV5-1 and TRBJ1-5 for the parts outside the CDR3, the full variable domain is KAGVTQTPRYLIKTRGQQVTLSCSPISGHRSVSWYQQTPGQGLQFLFEYFSETQRNKGNFPGRFSGRQFSNSRSEMNVSTLELGDSALYLCASSEGSPGLNQPQHFGDGTRLSIL.

The V and J genes are TRBV7-8 and TRBJ1-4, with D perhaps matching TRBD1 (5 bases). The V and J ends lost 5 bases and 5 bases respectively, with 21 bases between them. Germline CDR1 and CDR2: SGHVS and FQNEAQ. The CDR3 runs 17 residues. CDR3 bases: TGTGCCAGCAGCCCCCCTTGGGGGGAAGGAGGGAATGAAAAACTGTTTTTT. It yields the protein CASSPPWGEGGNEKLFF. Together with reference TRBV7-8 and TRBJ1-4, the CDR3 gives the full variable domain: GAGVSQSPRYKVAKRGQDVALRCDPISGHVSLFWYQQALGQGPEFLTYFQNEAQLDKSGLPSDRFFAERPEGSVSTLKIQRTQQEDSAVYLCASSPPWGEGGNEKLFFGSGTQLSVL.

This chain joins TRBV11-2 and TRBJ2-7; 14 positions agree with TRBD2. Looked up from germline, CDR1 is SGHAT and CDR2 is FQNNGV. The V segment lost 3 bases and the J segment 6 bases; nucleotides outside the gene matches: 4. This CDR3 has 15 amino acids. The CDR3 DNA follows: TGTGCCAGCAGCTTGGGACTAGCGGGGGAGGTCGAGCAGTACTTC. It codes for CASSLGLAGEVEQYF.

The chain joins TRBV19 to TRBJ1-1; D may be TRBD1 (5 bases). CDR3 length equals 16 residues. Per germline, CDR1 LNHDA and CDR2 SQIVND (reference sequence). The V end lost 1 base, the J end lost 3 bases, and 15 bases lay between the germline ends. CDR3 coding DNA: TGTGCCAGTAGTATAGGAACCCTAGGGGCCTACACTGAAGCTTTCTTT. It specifies CASSIGTLGAYTEAFF.

The V and J genes are TRBV19 and TRBJ2-5; 8 bases agree with TRBD1. Germline lookup yields CDR1 LNHDA and CDR2 SQIVND (reference sequence). V lost 1 base to trimming and J lost 3 bases; unmatched junction nucleotides: 4. The CDR3 has 15 amino acids. As DNA, the CDR3 is TGTGCCAGTAGTATAGTCCGGACAGGGAAAGAGACCCAGTACTTC. This codes for CASSIVRTGKETQYF. Supplemented by reference TRBV19 and TRBJ2-5, the full variable domain reads DGGITQSPKYLFRKEGQNVTLSCEQNLNHDAMYWYRQDPGQGLRLIYYSQIVNDFQKGDIAEGYSVSREKKESFPLTVTSAQKNPTAFYLCASSIVRTGKETQYFGPGTRLLVL.

The chain joins TRBV7-8 to TRBJ1-2; D might be TRBD1 (6 bases). The V gene lost 1 base and the J gene lost 5 bases, with 14 bases spanning the gap. The CDR3 contains 15 residues. Germline-derived CDR1 and CDR2 are SGHVS and FQNEAQ. CDR3 nucleotide sequence: TGTGCCAGCAGCTTAGTGGGGGGGCCCGAGTATGGCTACACCTTC. As protein: CASSLVGGPEYGYTF.

The chain links TRBV4-2 to TRBJ2-7; TRBD2 agrees at 8 bases. V gave up 4 bases and J gave up 4 bases; unmatched junction bases: 6. Germline CDR1 reads LGHNA; CDR2 reads YNFKEQ. The CDR3 sequence is 14 residues long. This chain's CDR3 is CASSPGLGDYEQYF. CDR3 DNA sequence: TGTGCCAGCAGCCCGGGACTAGGGGATTACGAGCAGTACTTC.

The chain recombines TRBV2 with TRBJ1-1; TRBD1 agrees at 10 bases. This CDR3 has 13 residues. Germline CDR1 SNHLY, CDR2 FYNNEI. J gave up 3 bases and V 6 bases, and 1 base lay outside the gene matches. The CDR3: CASRGTGDTEAFF. CDR3 bases: TGTGCCAGCAGGGGGACAGGGGACACTGAAGCTTTCTTT.

The chain carries TRBV6-1 and TRBJ2-7; maybe TRBD2 (5 bases). Trimming removed 8 bases from V and 3 bases from J, with 14 bases in between. CDR1 is MNHNS, CDR2 SASEGT, per germline. CDR3 length: 13 amino acids. The CDR3 protein is CASQRLQLYEQYF. For the CDR3, the DNA is TGTGCCAGCCAACGACTACAGCTCTACGAGCAGTACTTC.

This clone is a singleton in its sample. Here the CDR3 DNA reads TGTGCCAGCAGCCCTCTAGCGGGAGATATCGAGCAGTACTTC. Translated, it gives CASSPLAGDIEQYF. The chain uses TRBV14 and TRBJ2-7, with 10 nucleotides matching TRBD2. Germline values: CDR1 SGHDN, CDR2 FVKESK. V was clipped by 4 bases and J by 6 bases; unmatched bases: 6. The CDR3 has 14 residues.

The table lists this clone with a count of one. The chain joins TRBV5-1 to TRBJ2-1, with 10 bases aligning to TRBD1. The CDR3 runs 18 residues. V lost 0 bases to trimming and J lost 5 bases; unmatched junction nucleotides: 11. CDR1 and CDR2 (germline): SGHRS, YFSETQ. CDR3 coding DNA: TGCGCCAGCAGCTTGGGGTGGGGACCCGGGACAGGGGACAATGAGCAGTTCTTC. Its translation is CASSLGWGPGTGDNEQFF. Full variable domain (remainder filled in from reference TRBV5-1 and TRBJ2-1): KAGVTQTPRYLIKTRGQQVTLSCSPISGHRSVSWYQQTPGQGLQFLFEYFSETQRNKGNFPGRFSGRQFSNSRSEMNVSTLELGDSALYLCASSLGWGPGTGDNEQFFGPGTRLTVL.

This chain uses TRBV5-6 with TRBJ1-6; D is ambiguous. Germline CDR1 reads SGHDT; CDR2 reads YYEEEE. The CDR3 consists of 14 residues. Deletions cut 0 bases from V and 7 bases from J, with 8 bases between. The CDR3 nucleotides are TGTGCCAGCAGCTTGGGCAGGCAGAATTCACCCCTCCACTTT. Its protein product is CASSLGRQNSPLHF. Full variable domain (remainder filled in from reference TRBV5-6 and TRBJ1-6): DAGVTQSPTHLIKTRGQQVTLRCSPKSGHDTVSWYQQALGQGPQFIFQYYEEEERQRGNFPDRFSGHQFPNYSSELNVNALLLGDSALYLCASSLGRQNSPLHFGNGTRLTVT.

The CDR3 sequence: CASSYGFGGSYGYTF. CDR3 bases: TGTGCCAGCAGTTACGGTTTCGGCGGGAGCTATGGCTACACCTTC. V usage is TRBV6-5 and J usage is TRBJ1-2; no definite D call. This CDR3 region has 15 residues. Per the germline V gene, CDR1 is MNHEY and CDR2 is SVGAGI. V was clipped by 2 bases and J by 4 bases, with 14 bases between them.

The sample holds one count of this clone. The chain links TRBV7-6 to TRBJ2-7, with D hard to call. The germline V gene encodes CDR1 SGHVS and CDR2 FNYEAQ. V was clipped by 1 base and J by 7 bases, with 14 bases between them. The CDR3 loop spans 14 amino acids. CDR3 DNA sequence: TGTGCCAGCAGCTTAGTCCCCGGCCAGAGGGAGCAGTACTTC. Translation gives CASSLVPGQREQYF. Full variable domain (remainder filled in from reference TRBV7-6 and TRBJ2-7): GAGVSQSPRYKVTKRGQDVALRCDPISGHVSLYWYRQALGQGPEFLTYFNYEAQQDKSGLPNDRFSAERPEGSISTLTIQRTEQRDSAMYRCASSLVPGQREQYFGPGTRLTVT.

This chain connects TRBV7-9 to TRBJ2-3, with 13 bases identical to TRBD2. Per germline, CDR1 SEHNR and CDR2 FQNEAQ (reference sequence). This CDR3 has 16 amino acids. V lost 5 bases, J lost 0 bases, and 2 bases stayed unmatched. The CDR3 DNA is TGTGCCAGCAGCGAACTAGCGGGGGGGAGCACAGATACGCAGTATTTT. This codes for CASSELAGGSTDTQYF.

This chain connects TRBV28 to TRBJ2-7, with D hard to call. CDR1 and CDR2 (germline): MDHEN, SYDVKM. There are 11 residues in the CDR3. V dropped 4 bases and J dropped 9 bases, with 10 bases sitting between them. CDR3 in amino acids: CASSSPRVQYF. As DNA, the CDR3 is TGTGCCAGCAGTTCCCCCCGGGTGCAGTACTTC.